The T cell receptor beta chain described here comes from a study of identical twins. The CDR3 is 14 residues long. Germline assignment: CDR1 LGHDT and CDR2 YNNKEL (reference sequence). V lost 1 base and J 6 bases, leaving 11 bases between the germline ends. Carrying unique molecular identifiers, the cDNA also gained a universal primer site through template switching. TCRdb re-derived calls from the 5' RACE reads in MiXCR, one entry per CDR3 protein. The repertoire holds 750,000 to 950,000 distinct CDR3 sequences, 9% to 15% seen once, with around 1.5% in the top ten. Study outcomes and limitations: With beta out-of-frame sequences, excess sharing by twins was weaker.

Details on this clonotype: Its antigen is unknown.

The data were also submitted as part of a second study, on yellow fever vaccine responses in identical twins.

The sample comprised PBMCs. V is TRBV3-1 and J is TRBJ2-3; perhaps TRBD1 as D (5 bases). This TCR was sampled from a woman aged 18-30 years in good health. CDR3 bases: TGTGCCAGCAGCCAAGTGCAGGGAAGGGATACGCAGTATTTT. Amino acid sequence: CASSQVQGRDTQYF.